This TCR beta chain was observed in a study of Graves' ophthalmopathy and Graves' hyperthyroidism. At the level of the study: The stable label applied to hyperthyroidism with no ophthalmopathy within 18 months of follow-up.

The germline V gene encodes CDR1 SGDLS and CDR2 YYNGEE. The V gene end was trimmed by 3 bases and the J gene end by 7 bases; junction bases not matched to a gene: 7. The length of the CDR3 is 15 residues. Study-level points and caveats: Ophthalmopathy progression predictions by the model showed about 75% specificity and 70.59% sensitivity.

At least ten counts were recorded for this clonotype. The antigen is not known. Scientists amplified the TCR beta CDR3 regions from RNA transcripts. First-round RT-PCR employed HTBI primers, with a second-round multiplex PCR after it. TCRdb re-analysed the multiplex PCR reads in MiXCR, keeping a single row per CDR3 protein. This sample has over a million distinct CDR3 sequences, with 36% found just once. Diagnosis relied on clinical symptoms, serum thyroxine, TRAb, thyroid ultrasound and orbital computed tomography. This TCR was sampled from an adult man with Graves' hyperthyroidism. The sequenced material came from peripheral blood or thyroid tissue (not recorded which). The chain couples TRBV9 to TRBJ1-6, with 7 positions matching TRBD1. CDR3 DNA sequence: TGTGCCAGCAGCGCGGAACAGGGGCTGAATTCACCCCTCCACTTT. This encodes CASSAEQGLNSPLHF.